The 26 T cell receptor beta chains below all came from one sample that was sequenced in a study of T cell responses to AZD1222 COVID-19 vaccine. Clones were sequenced by immunoSEQ multiplex PCR, and TCRdb holds only the in-frame ones, with some missing. The sample includes about 92,000 clones, roughly 93% of them seen just once. Specimen: peripheral blood, collected on day 0 of AZD1222 vaccination. The receptors were sampled from an adult in good health.

V is TRBV12-3 or TRBV12-4 and J is TRBJ1-1, with a weak D call TRBD1 (5 bases). The CDR3 is made up of 13 amino acids. The V end lost 5 bases, the J end lost 3 bases, and 10 bases lay between the germline ends. The CDR3 bases are TGTGCCAGCAGTCCCAGGGTTGACACTGAAGCTTTCTTT. Translating gives CASSPRVDTEAFF.

The chain has TRBV19 and TRBJ2-7; TRBD1 is a possible D gene (5 bases). The CDR3 sequence is 13 residues long. V dropped 5 bases and J dropped 3 bases, with 11 bases sitting between them. Germline V lookup: CDR1 LNHDA, CDR2 SQIVND (reference sequence). The CDR3 region has the DNA TGTGCCAGTAGTTCCCCCCAGGGCTACGAGCAGTACTTC. Protein sequence: CASSSPQGYEQYF.

The rearrangement links TRBV18 to TRBJ1-6; 8 bases align to TRBD1. Germline loops: CDR1 KGHSH, CDR2 LQKENI. J lost 2 bases, V lost 5 bases, and 5 bases had no gene match. The CDR3 length is 16 residues. CDR3 bases: TGTGCCAGCTCAGCAGCAGGGGGCGCCTATAATTCACCCCTCCACTTT. Translated: CASSAAGGAYNSPLHF.

The chain recombines TRBV19 with TRBJ1-2; 11 nucleotides align to TRBD1. CDR1 and CDR2 from the germline V gene are LNHDA and SQIVND (reference sequence). The CDR3 is made up of 15 amino acids. The trim removed 6 bases at V and 5 bases at J, leaving 8 bases unmatched. In DNA, the CDR3 is TGTGCCAGTAGACTCTCAGGACAGGGGGCGTATGGCTACACCTTC. Its protein product is CASRLSGQGAYGYTF.

The V call is TRBV18, the J call TRBJ2-5; D remains unclear. The CDR3 totals 13 residues. V was shortened by 2 bases and J by 5 bases, with 9 bases between the two germline ends. Germline V gene sequence: CDR1 KGHSH, CDR2 LQKENI. This CDR3 is CASSPGDSETQYF. The CDR3 region has the DNA TGTGCCAGCTCACCAGGGGATAGTGAGACCCAGTACTTC.

The rearrangement joins TRBV7-2 to TRBJ1-1; D call uncertain. In germline, CDR1 is SGHTA, CDR2 FQGNSA. Trimming took off 5 bases at V and 0 bases at J, with 13 bases between the two ends. The CDR3 is 15 amino acids. CDR3 DNA sequence: TGTGCCAGCAGCCCGCCGGGTAGGTTGAACACTGAAGCTTTCTTT. It codes for CASSPPGRLNTEAFF.

This clone has just one count. The chain carries TRBV7-2 and TRBJ2-7, with 10 bases matching TRBD1. With V trimmed by 7 bases and J by 2 bases, 5 bases remained unmatched. CDR1 is SGHTA, CDR2 FQGNSA, per germline. The CDR3 length is 14 residues. CDR3 residues: CASTHGQGAYEQYF. CDR3 in DNA: TGTGCCAGCACCCACGGACAGGGGGCCTACGAGCAGTACTTC.

This rearrangement joins TRBV6-5 to TRBJ1-2; TRBD1 might be the D (5 bases). The CDR3 runs 13 residues. Deletions cut 6 bases from V and 3 bases from J, with 11 bases between. Germline lookup yields CDR1 MNHEY and CDR2 SVGAGI. The chain's CDR3 is CASRRDSYYGYTF. The CDR3 bases are TGTGCCAGCAGAAGAGACAGCTACTATGGCTACACCTTC.

This chain links TRBV7-9 with TRBJ1-2; no clear D. CDR1 SEHNR and CDR2 FQNEAQ come from the germline V gene (reference sequence). This CDR3 region has 13 residues. V shed 5 bases and J shed 8 bases, with 15 bases lying between them. The DNA for the CDR3 is TGTGCCAGCAGCCAAGTTAACGCGGGGGGCTACACCTTC. This sequence encodes CASSQVNAGGYTF.

The DNA of the CDR3 is TGTGCCAGCAAAGGGGATACTGAAGCTTTCTTT. This gives the protein CASKGDTEAFF. The rearrangement uses TRBV2 and TRBJ1-1, with D maybe TRBD1 (5 bases). Per the germline V gene, CDR1 is SNHLY and CDR2 is FYNNEI. This CDR3 contains 11 residues. V was trimmed by 7 bases and J by 5 bases, leaving 8 bases between them.

The chain is built from TRBV19 and TRBJ2-1, with 7 bases identical to TRBD2. The CDR3 loop spans 13 amino acids. Germline V gene data show CDR1 as LNHDA and CDR2 as SQIVND (reference sequence). V lost 9 bases, J lost 0 bases, and 2 bases stayed unmatched. The CDR3 loop is CASGRSSYNEQFF. The CDR3 bases are TGTGCCAGCGGGAGGAGCTCCTACAATGAGCAGTTCTTC.

The J gene is TRBJ1-6, the V gene TRBV11-2, with D maybe TRBD1 (5 bases). The CDR3 runs 14 residues. The ends were cut back, 1 base at V and 9 bases at J, with 10 bases in the middle. The germline gives CDR1 SGHAT, CDR2 FQNNGV. The CDR3 DNA reads TGTGCCAGCAGCTTAGGACAGAACTCTTCACCCCTCCACTTT. Amino acids: CASSLGQNSSPLHF.

The chain links TRBV6-5 to TRBJ1-1; the D gene is possibly TRBD1 (6 bases). CDR1 is MNHEY and CDR2 is SVGAGI in the germline V gene. The CDR3 sequence is 12 residues long. V was shortened by 5 bases and J by 8 bases, with 12 bases between the two germline ends. CDR3 nucleotides: TGTGCCAGCAGTATAGAGGGGGGGGAAGCTTTCTTT. This translates into CASSIEGGEAFF.

The chain combines TRBV4-2 with TRBJ1-4, with 10 bases aligning to TRBD1. CDR1 LGHNA and CDR2 YNFKEQ come from the germline V gene. J gave up 2 bases and V 1 base, and 1 base lay outside the gene matches. This CDR3 spans 16 amino acids. The DNA of the CDR3 is TGTGCCAGCAGCCAAGGACAGGGGGCGACTAATGAAAAACTGTTTTTT. It yields the protein CASSQGQGATNEKLFF.

This chain connects TRBV7-3 to TRBJ2-7; the D gene is possibly TRBD2 (5 bases). Trimming removed 0 bases from V and 3 bases from J, with 9 bases in between. This CDR3 contains 14 residues. In germline, CDR1 is SGHTA, CDR2 FQGTGA. CDR3 in DNA: TGTGCCAGCAGCTTAACACGGGGATTCTACGAGCAGTACTTC. This codes for CASSLTRGFYEQYF.

In this sample, this clone turned up a few times. The chain combines TRBV24-1 with TRBJ1-2; D is ambiguous. Germline assignment: CDR1 KGHDR and CDR2 SFDVKD. V was clipped by 3 bases and J by 8 bases, with 12 bases between them. This CDR3 region has 13 residues. The DNA of the CDR3 is TGTGCCACCAGTGATGTGCGGAGAGACGGCTACACCTTC. Encoded protein: CATSDVRRDGYTF.

The chain is built from TRBV6-5 and TRBJ1-1; possible D gene TRBD1, 6 bases. V dropped 0 bases and J dropped 4 bases, with 15 bases sitting between them. This CDR3 is 16 amino acids long. Looked up from germline, CDR1 is MNHEY and CDR2 is SVGAGI. As DNA, the CDR3 is TGTGCCAGCAGTTACTCGATTATGGGGGCAGGCACTGAAGCTTTCTTT. Translated: CASSYSIMGAGTEAFF.

This clone was counted once. The V gene is TRBV12-5, the J gene TRBJ2-2; TRBD2 agrees at 12 bases. The V and J ends lost 4 bases and 4 bases, in that order; junction bases with no gene match: 13. CDR3 length: 19 amino acids. The germline gives CDR1 LGHNT, CDR2 FRNRAP. The CDR3 protein is CASGSRTSGVPELTGELFF. The DNA for the CDR3 is TGTGCTAGTGGTTCCCGGACTAGCGGGGTTCCCGAACTCACCGGGGAGCTGTTTTTT.

The CDR3 spells CASSVGGNEKLFF. DNA for the CDR3: TGTGCCAGCAGCGTAGGGGGTAATGAAAAACTGTTTTTT. The chain carries TRBV9 and TRBJ1-4; D unresolved. Germline V CDR1 and CDR2: SGDLS, YYNGEE. This CDR3 contains 13 residues. V was pared by 0 bases and J by 4 bases, with 4 bases between.

The chain recombines TRBV14 with TRBJ2-4, with 8 bases identical to TRBD1. V lost 3 bases to trimming and J lost 6 bases; unmatched junction nucleotides: 4. The CDR3 sequence is 14 residues long. CDR1 is SGHDN and CDR2 is FVKESK in the germline V gene. The CDR3 region has the DNA TGTGCCAGCAGCCAGACAGGGGTCGGAAACATTCAGTACTTC. Translated: CASSQTGVGNIQYF.

This clone showed up just a few times. The chain has TRBV7-9 and TRBJ1-5; the D gene is possibly TRBD1 (6 bases). The CDR3 extends over 15 amino acids. V lost 3 bases and J 0 bases, leaving 9 bases between the germline ends. Germline V gene data show CDR1 as SEHNR and CDR2 as FQNEAQ (reference sequence). In DNA, the CDR3 is TGTGCCAGCAGCTTGGCAGGGGATAGCAATCAGCCCCAGCATTTT. It translates to CASSLAGDSNQPQHF.

The V and J genes are TRBV7-9 and TRBJ1-1; D not resolved. Germline loops: CDR1 SEHNR, CDR2 FQNEAQ (reference sequence). Deletions cut 5 bases from V and 0 bases from J, with 10 bases between. The CDR3 runs 14 residues. The CDR3 spells CASSDGTVNTEAFF. The CDR3 nucleotides are TGTGCCAGCAGCGACGGTACAGTGAACACTGAAGCTTTCTTT.

This chain joins TRBV19 and TRBJ2-3; 11 positions agree with TRBD2. V was pared by 3 bases and J by 6 bases, with 11 bases of the junction left unmatched. The germline gives CDR1 LNHDA, CDR2 SQIVND (reference sequence). The length of the CDR3 is 17 residues. Here the CDR3 reads CASSIQASGGRTDTQYF. The CDR3 DNA is TGTGCCAGTAGTATCCAGGCTAGCGGGGGGCGGACGGATACGCAGTATTTT.

The rearrangement joins TRBV24-1 to TRBJ1-1, with TRBD1 matching over 8 bases. This CDR3 has 14 amino acids. Trimming removed 5 bases from V and 1 base from J; junction bases left unmatched: 2. Germline CDR1 KGHDR, CDR2 SFDVKD. CDR3 protein: CATSAGGTNTEAFF. The CDR3 DNA sequence: TGTGCCACCAGTGCAGGGGGCACGAACACTGAAGCTTTCTTT.

The J gene is TRBJ1-3, the V gene TRBV12-3 or TRBV12-4; D unresolved. The CDR3 consists of 13 residues. With 5 bases removed from V and 4 bases from J, the gap between germline ends came to 9 bases. DNA of the CDR3: TGTGCCAGCAGTACGACGACCGGAAACACCATATATTTT. It is translated as CASSTTTGNTIYF.

For this clone: Additional DNA sequences in this sample encode the identical CDR3. J is TRBJ1-5 and V is TRBV27; a weak D match, TRBD1 (5 bases). Germline lookup yields CDR1 MNHEY and CDR2 SMNVEV (reference sequence). This CDR3 comprises 13 residues. Trimming shortened V by 1 base and J by 5 bases, and 6 bases separated the two germline ends. CDR3 region: CASSLLGDQPQHF. CDR3 nucleotides: TGTGCCAGCAGTTTATTGGGGGATCAGCCCCAGCATTTT.